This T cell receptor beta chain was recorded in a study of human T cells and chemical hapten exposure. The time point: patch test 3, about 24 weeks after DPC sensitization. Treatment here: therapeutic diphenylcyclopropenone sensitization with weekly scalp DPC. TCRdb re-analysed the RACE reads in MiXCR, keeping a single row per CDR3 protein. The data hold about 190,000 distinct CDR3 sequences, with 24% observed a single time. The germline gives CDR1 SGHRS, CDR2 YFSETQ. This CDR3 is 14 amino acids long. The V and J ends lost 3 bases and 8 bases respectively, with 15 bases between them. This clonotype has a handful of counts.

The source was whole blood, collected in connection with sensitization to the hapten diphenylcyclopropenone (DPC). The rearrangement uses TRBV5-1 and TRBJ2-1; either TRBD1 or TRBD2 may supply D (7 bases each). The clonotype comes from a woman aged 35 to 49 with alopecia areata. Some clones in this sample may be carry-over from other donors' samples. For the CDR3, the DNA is TGCGCCAGCAGCTCACGACAGGGAGGGGATGAGCAGTTCTTC. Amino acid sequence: CASSSRQGGDEQFF. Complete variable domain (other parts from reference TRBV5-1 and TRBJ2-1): KAGVTQTPRYLIKTRGQQVTLSCSPISGHRSVSWYQQTPGQGLQFLFEYFSETQRNKGNFPGRFSGRQFSNSRSEMNVSTLELGDSALYLCASSSRQGGDEQFFGPGTRLTVL.